This T cell receptor beta chain was captured by sequencing in a study of cytomegalovirus exposure and HLA in healthy donors. Study-level points and caveats: In a later analysis, parvovirus B19, influenza, CMV and Epstein-Barr virus appeared linked to several top co-occurrence clusters.

V shed 10 bases and J 5 bases; nucleotides not matched to a gene: 5. There are 11 residues in the CDR3. The PCR contained 60 Vbeta and 13 Jbeta primers. Repertoires were generated with immunoSEQ multiplex PCR, while TCRdb's copy carries only in-frame clones and drops some. The sample shows around 150,000 clones, around four fifths of them seen only once. Comment on this clone: As yet, its antigen is unknown.

V gene TRBV5-3 combines with J gene TRBJ2-5; the match to TRBD1 covers 7 bases. TRBV5-3 is marked as an open reading frame, function uncertain. Material: PBMCs. The source of this sequence is a man aged 50 or older in good health and CMV-seropositive. CDR3 region: CAPPRGETQYF. The CDR3 nucleotides are TGTGCCCCCCCCAGGGGGGAGACCCAGTACTTC.